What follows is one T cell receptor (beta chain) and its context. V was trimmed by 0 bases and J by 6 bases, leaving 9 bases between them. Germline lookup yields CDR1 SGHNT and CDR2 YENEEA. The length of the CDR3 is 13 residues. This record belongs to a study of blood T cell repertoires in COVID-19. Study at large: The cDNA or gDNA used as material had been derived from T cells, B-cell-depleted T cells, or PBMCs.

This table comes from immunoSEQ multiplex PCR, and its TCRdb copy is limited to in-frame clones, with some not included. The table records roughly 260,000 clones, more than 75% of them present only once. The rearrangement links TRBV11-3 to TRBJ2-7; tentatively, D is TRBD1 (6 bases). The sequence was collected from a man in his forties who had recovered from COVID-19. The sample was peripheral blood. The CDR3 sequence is CASSLDTGTEQYF. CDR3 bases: TGTGCCAGCAGCTTAGATACAGGGACCGAGCAGTACTTC. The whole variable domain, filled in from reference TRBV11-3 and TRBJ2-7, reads EAGVVQSPRYKIIEKKQPVAFWCNPISGHNTLYWYLQNLGQGPELLIRYENEEAVDDSQLPKDRFSAERLKGVDSTLKIQPAELGDSAVYLCASSLDTGTEQYFGPGTRLTVT.